This T cell receptor (beta chain) was sequenced in a study of T-cell memory formation after mild COVID-19. Across the whole study: Each donor largely had its own TCR clusters. Findings and caveats of the study: CD4/CD8 balance held among clones contracting day 15 to 85, and later expanders leaned CD4+.

This CDR3 has 15 residues. Trimming left V 0 bases short and J 7 bases short, with 15 bases between. Per germline, CDR1 LGHNA and CDR2 YSLEER. This clonotype turned up a few times. Its specificity is unknown. One entry per CDR3 protein, called by TCRdb with MiXCR from the 5' RACE reads. Here the sample spans about 180,000 distinct CDR3 sequences, less than 20% being singletons. The sequenced material came from PBMCs or a T cell subset sorted from them (not recorded which). This clonotype was obtained from a man aged 18 to 29 who had mild COVID-19 (a few samples of this study predate the infection). Cell type and time point are not known. The genes are TRBV4-3 and TRBJ1-2; D is perhaps TRBD1 (5 bases). The DNA of the CDR3 is TGCGCCAGCAGCCAAGATCCAGGGCGGGAGGCTGGCTACACCTTC. Its protein is CASSQDPGREAGYTF.